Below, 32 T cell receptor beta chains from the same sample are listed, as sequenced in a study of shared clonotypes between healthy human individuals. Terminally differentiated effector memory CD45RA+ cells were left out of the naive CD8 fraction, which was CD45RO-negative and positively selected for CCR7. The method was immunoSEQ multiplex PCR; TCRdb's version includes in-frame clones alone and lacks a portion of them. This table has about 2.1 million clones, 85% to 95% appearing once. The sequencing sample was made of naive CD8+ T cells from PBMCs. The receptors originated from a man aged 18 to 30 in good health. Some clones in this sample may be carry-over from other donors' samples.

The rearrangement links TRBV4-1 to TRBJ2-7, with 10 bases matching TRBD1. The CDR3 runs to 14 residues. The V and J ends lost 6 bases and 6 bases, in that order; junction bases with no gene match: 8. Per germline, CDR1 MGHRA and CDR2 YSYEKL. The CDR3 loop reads CASSRDRGRIEQYF. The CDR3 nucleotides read TGCGCCAGCAGTCGGGACAGGGGAAGGATCGAGCAGTACTTC.

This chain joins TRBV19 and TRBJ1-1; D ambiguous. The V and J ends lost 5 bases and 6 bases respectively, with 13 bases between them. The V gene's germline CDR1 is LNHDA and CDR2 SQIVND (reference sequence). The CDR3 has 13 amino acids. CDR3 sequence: CASSLGRASEAFF. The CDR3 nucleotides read TGTGCCAGTAGTCTAGGGAGGGCGTCTGAAGCTTTCTTT.

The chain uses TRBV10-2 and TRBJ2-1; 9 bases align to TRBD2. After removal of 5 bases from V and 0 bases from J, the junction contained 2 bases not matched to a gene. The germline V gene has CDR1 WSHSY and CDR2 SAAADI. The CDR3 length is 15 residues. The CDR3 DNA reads TGCGCCAGCAGTCCTAGCGGGGTCTCCTACAATGAGCAGTTCTTC. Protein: CASSPSGVSYNEQFF.

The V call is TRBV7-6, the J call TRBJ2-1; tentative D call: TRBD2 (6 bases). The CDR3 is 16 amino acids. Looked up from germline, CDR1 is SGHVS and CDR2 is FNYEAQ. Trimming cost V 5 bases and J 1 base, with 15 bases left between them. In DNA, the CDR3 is TGTGCCAGCAGCCCCGGCTCCAGCGGGTCCTACAATGAGCAGTTCTTC. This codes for CASSPGSSGSYNEQFF.

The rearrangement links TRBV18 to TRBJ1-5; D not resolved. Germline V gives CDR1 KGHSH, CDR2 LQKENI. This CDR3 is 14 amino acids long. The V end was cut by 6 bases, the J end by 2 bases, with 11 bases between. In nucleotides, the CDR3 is TGTGCCAGCTCCTCCTCCGGCGGCAATCAGCCCCAGCATTTT. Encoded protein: CASSSSGGNQPQHF.

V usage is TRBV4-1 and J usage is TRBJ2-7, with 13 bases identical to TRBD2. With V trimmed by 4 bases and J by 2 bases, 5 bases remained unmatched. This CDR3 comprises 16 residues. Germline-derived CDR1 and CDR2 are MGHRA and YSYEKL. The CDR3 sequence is CASSPTSGRVPYEQYF. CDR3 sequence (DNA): TGCGCCAGCAGCCCCACTAGCGGGAGGGTCCCCTACGAGCAGTACTTC.

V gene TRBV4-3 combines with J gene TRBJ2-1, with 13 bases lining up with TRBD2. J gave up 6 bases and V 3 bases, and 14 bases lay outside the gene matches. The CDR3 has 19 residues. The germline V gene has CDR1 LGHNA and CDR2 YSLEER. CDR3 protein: CASSQGLAGSPPPGNEQFF. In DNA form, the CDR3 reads TGCGCCAGCAGCCAGGGACTAGCGGGGAGTCCCCCCCCCGGCAATGAGCAGTTCTTC.

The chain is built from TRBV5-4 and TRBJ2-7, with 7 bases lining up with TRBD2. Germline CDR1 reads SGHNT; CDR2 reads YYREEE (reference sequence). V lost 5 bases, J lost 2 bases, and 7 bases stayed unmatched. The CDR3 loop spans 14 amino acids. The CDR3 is CASSTGAGTYEQYF. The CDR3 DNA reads TGTGCCAGCAGTACCGGAGCGGGAACCTACGAGCAGTACTTC.

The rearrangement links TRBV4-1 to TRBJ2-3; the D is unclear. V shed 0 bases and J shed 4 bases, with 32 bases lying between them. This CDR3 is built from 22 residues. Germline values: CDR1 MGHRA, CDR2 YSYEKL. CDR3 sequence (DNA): TGCGCCAGCAGCCAAGACATACCTAGAAGATCCCGAAGCCCCCGAGTCGCAGATACGCAGTATTTT. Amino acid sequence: CASSQDIPRRSRSPRVADTQYF.

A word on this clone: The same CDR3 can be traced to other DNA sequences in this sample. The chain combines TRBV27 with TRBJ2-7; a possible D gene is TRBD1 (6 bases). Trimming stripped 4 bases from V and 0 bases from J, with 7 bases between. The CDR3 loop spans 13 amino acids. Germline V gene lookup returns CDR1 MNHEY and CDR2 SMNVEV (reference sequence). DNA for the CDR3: TGTGCCAGCAGTTCGACAGGCTCCTACGAGCAGTACTTC. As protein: CASSSTGSYEQYF.

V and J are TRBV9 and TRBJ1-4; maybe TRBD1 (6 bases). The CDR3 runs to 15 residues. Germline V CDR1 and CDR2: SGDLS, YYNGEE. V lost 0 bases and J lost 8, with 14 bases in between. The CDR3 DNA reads TGTGCCAGCAGCGTAGGTCAGGGGAGGGACGAAAAACTGTTTTTT. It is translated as CASSVGQGRDEKLFF.

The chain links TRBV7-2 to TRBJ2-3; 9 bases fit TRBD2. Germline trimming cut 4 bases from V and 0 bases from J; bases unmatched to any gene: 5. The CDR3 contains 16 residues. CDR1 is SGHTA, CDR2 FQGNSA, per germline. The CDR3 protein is CASSSTSGCSTDTQYF. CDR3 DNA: TGTGCCAGCAGCTCCACTAGCGGGTGTAGCACAGATACGCAGTATTTT.

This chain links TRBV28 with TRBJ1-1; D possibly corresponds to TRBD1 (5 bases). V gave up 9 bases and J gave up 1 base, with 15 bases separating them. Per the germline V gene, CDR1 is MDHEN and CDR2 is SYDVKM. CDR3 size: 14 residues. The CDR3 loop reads CASGWGGENTEAFF. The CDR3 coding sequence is TGTGCCAGTGGATGGGGGGGAGAGAACACTGAAGCTTTCTTT. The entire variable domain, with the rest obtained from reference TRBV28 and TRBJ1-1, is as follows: DVKVTQSSRYLVKRTGEKVFLECVQDMDHENMFWYRQDPGLGLRLIYFSYDVKMKEKGDIPEGYSVSREKKERFSLILESASTNQTSMYLCASGWGGENTEAFFGQGTRLTVV.

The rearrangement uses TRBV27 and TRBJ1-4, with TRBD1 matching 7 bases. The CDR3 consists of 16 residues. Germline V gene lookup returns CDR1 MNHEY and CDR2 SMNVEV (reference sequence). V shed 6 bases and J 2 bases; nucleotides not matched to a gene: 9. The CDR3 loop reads CASRLQGTFTNEKLFF. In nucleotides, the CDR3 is TGTGCCAGCAGGCTACAGGGGACCTTTACTAATGAAAAACTGTTTTTT.

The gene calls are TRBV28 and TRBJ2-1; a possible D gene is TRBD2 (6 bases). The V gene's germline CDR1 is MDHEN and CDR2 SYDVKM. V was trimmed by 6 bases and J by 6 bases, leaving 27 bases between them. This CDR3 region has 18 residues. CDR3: CASSQGRETGVGGNEQFF. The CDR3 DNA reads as TGTGCCAGCAGCCAGGGTCGGGAGACGGGAGTAGGTGGCAATGAGCAGTTCTTC.

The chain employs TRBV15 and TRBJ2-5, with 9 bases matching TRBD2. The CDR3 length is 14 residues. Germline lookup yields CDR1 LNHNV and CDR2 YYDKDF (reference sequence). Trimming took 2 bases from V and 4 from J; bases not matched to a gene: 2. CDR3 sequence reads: CATSRLAGRETQYF. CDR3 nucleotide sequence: TGTGCCACCAGCAGACTAGCGGGAAGAGAGACCCAGTACTTC.

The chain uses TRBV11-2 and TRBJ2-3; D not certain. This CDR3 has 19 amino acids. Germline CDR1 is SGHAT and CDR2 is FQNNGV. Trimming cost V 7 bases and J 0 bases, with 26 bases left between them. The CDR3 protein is CASNAFPTLAVSSTDTQYF. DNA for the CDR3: TGTGCCAGCAACGCCTTTCCGACCTTGGCTGTCTCTAGCACAGATACGCAGTATTTT.

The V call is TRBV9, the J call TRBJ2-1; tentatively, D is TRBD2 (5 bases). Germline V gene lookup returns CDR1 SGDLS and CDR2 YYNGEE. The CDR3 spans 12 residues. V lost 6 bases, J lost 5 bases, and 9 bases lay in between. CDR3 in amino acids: CASKGLHNEQFF. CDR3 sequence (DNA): TGTGCCAGCAAAGGACTCCACAATGAGCAGTTCTTC.

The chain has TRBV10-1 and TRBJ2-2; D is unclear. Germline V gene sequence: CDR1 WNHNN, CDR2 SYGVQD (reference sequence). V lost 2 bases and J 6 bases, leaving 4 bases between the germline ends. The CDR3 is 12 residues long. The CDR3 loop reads CASSEGSGELFF. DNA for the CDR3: TGCGCCAGCAGTGAGGGCTCCGGGGAGCTGTTTTTT.

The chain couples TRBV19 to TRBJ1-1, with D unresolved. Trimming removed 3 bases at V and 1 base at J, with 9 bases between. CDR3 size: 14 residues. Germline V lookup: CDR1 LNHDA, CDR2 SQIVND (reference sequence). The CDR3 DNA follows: TGTGCCAGTAGTATGCGGTCAGCGAACACTGAAGCTTTCTTT. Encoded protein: CASSMRSANTEAFF.

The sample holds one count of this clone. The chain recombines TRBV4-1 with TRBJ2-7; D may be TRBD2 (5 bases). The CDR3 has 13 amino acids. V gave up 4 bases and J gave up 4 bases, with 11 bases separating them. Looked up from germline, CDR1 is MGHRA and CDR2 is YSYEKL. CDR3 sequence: CASSPAPGYEQYF. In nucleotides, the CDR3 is TGCGCCAGCAGCCCGGCTCCGGGGTACGAGCAGTACTTC.

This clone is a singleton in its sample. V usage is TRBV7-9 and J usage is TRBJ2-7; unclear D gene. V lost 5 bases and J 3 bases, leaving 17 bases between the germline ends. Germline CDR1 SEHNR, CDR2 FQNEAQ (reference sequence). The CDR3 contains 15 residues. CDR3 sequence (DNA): TGTGCCAGCAGCACACCAAGTCGCCACCACTACGAGCAGTACTTC. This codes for CASSTPSRHHYEQYF.

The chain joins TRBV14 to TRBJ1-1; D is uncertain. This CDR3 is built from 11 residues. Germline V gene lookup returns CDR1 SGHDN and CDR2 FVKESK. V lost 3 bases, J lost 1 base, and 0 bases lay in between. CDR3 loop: CASSQNTEAFF. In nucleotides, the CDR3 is TGTGCCAGCAGCCAGAACACTGAAGCTTTCTTT.

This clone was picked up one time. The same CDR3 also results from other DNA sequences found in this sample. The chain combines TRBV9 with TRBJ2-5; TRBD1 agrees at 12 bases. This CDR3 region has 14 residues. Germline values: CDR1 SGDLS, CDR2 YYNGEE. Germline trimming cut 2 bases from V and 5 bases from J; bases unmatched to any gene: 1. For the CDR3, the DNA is TGTGCCAGCAGCGTGGGACAGGGGGCTGAGACCCAGTACTTC. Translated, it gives CASSVGQGAETQYF.

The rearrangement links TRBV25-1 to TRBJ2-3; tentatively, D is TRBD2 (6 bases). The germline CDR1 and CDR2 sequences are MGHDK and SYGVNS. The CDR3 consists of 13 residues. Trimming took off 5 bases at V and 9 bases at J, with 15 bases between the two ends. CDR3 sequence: CASSPPEGGTQYF. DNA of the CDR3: TGTGCCAGCAGTCCCCCGGAGGGAGGAACGCAGTATTTT.

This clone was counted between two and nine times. The CDR3 bases are TGCGCCAGCAGCCGGGACAGGTCCAATCAGCCCCAGCATTTT. It specifies CASSRDRSNQPQHF. The chain employs TRBV4-3 and TRBJ1-5; TRBD1 agrees at 8 bases. V dropped 4 bases and J dropped 3; count of bases not matched to a gene: 2. The CDR3 runs 14 residues. Germline CDR1 LGHNA, CDR2 YSLEER.

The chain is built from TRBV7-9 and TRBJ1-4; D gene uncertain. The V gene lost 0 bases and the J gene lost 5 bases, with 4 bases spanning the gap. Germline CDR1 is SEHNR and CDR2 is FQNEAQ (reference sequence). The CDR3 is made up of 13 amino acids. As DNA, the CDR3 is TGTGCCAGCAGCTTAGCACGGAATGAAAAACTGTTTTTT. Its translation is CASSLARNEKLFF.

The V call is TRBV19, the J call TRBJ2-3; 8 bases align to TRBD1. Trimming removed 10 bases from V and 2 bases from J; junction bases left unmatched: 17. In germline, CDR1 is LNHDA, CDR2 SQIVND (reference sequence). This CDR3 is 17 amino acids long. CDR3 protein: CATSRPMDRAHTDTQYF. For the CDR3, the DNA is TGTGCCACCTCGCGACCGATGGACAGGGCGCACACAGATACGCAGTATTTT.

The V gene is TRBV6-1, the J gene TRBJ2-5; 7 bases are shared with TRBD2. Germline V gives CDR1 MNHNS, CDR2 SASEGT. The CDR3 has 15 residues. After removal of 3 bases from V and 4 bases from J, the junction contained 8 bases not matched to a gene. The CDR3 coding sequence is TGTGCCAGCAGTGATTCGCGGGGGAGGGCAGAGACCCAGTACTTC. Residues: CASSDSRGRAETQYF.

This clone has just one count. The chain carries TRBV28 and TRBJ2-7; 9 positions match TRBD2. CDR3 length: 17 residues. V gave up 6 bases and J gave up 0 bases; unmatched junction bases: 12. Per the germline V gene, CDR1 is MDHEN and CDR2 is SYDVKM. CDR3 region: CASSPAGLALGSYEQYF. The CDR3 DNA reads TGTGCCAGCAGCCCTGCCGGACTAGCGCTCGGCTCCTACGAGCAGTACTTC.

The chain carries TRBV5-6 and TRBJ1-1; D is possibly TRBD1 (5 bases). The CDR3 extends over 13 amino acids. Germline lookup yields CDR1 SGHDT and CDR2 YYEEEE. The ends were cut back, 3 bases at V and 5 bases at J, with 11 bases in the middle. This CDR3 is CASSWGGKTEAFF. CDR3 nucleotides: TGTGCCAGCAGCTGGGGGGGAAAGACTGAAGCTTTCTTT.

The CDR3 loop is CSPNLAGTYNEQFF. DNA of the CDR3: TGCAGCCCGAATTTAGCGGGGACCTACAATGAGCAGTTCTTC. The genes are TRBV29-1 and TRBJ2-1, with 8 nucleotides matching TRBD2. V shed 8 bases and J 2 bases; nucleotides not matched to a gene: 8. Germline V gene lookup returns CDR1 SQVTM and CDR2 ANQGSEA. The CDR3 extends over 14 amino acids.